Sequencing of this T cell receptor (beta chain) was carried out in a study of neurological immune-mediated disorders (dated by TCRdb to between 2017 and 2020). Turning to the overall study: Of the 35 or so multiple sclerosis patients, some 30 had relapsing-remitting MS and 3 had secondary progressive MS. Peripheral blood TCR-beta repertoires from HTLV-I-associated myelopathy (HAM/TSP) patients, multiple sclerosis patients and healthy controls were compared by UMI-based sequencing. Of the approximately 70 subjects in the cohort, about 14 were HAM/TSP patients, some 35 were multiple sclerosis patients, and about 20 were healthy controls. Longitudinal samples, technical triplicates and paired sorted CD4+ and CD8+ T-cell subsets, alongside PBMC samples, were included among the approximately 110 TCR-beta libraries.

To synthesize cDNA, template-switch 5'RACE was performed with a primer carrying a 10-nucleotide random unique molecular identifier so that each TCR transcript was tagged. Over 190 million TCR-beta sequences, covering 15-18 subjects, were produced in each sequencing run. The RNeasy kit was used for extraction of total RNA. TCR-beta VDJ regions were amplified with primers for the TCR constant region and the 5'RACE anchor, using the KAPA Real-time Library Amplification kit. Sample indexes and Illumina adaptors were added in a first PCR, and a second PCR then increased library yield. After Ampure bead purification, the roughly 650 bp TCR product was size-selected on a 2% E-gel SizeSelection system. Before pooling, libraries had their quality checked on a Bioanalyzer, their concentration measured with Qubit, and their quantity determined with the Kapa Library Quantification kit. Libraries were sequenced paired-end 2 x 150 bp on an Illumina HiSeq 2500. To increase sequence diversity, about 23-32% phiX was spiked into each library pool. The study's own analysis went as follows. The UMI-based MiGEC pipeline processed quality-filtered reads and removed over 75% of raw TCR sequences during error correction. VDJ genes were aligned to IMGT germline references, and clonotypes were defined by unique CDR3 amino acid sequence plus V-J genes. Clonal expansion, Shannon diversity, and CDR3 relatedness (CalcPairwiseDistances, ClusterSamples) were evaluated with VDJtools, and phylogenetic trees were built with CLCbio workbench. Clones with at least 8 unique UMIs were defined as expanded, with this threshold being based on coefficient-of-variation modelling across technical triplicates. TCRdb cleaned the public reads at Q25 with fastp, built clones with MiXCR and kept in-frame beta chains. Identical CDR3 protein sequences are pooled into one entry, listed with their most common genes and DNA. It is TCRdb's table, rather than the study itself, that gives the V and J calls and clone size. Here the sample has about 120,000 distinct CDR3 sequences; roughly 3.4% occur a single time. Of the sample, over 1% is held by the ten largest clones.

The paper as a whole reports these results and caveats: No clinical or MRI features were associated with the MS cluster, and the authors said that larger cohorts are needed. In a phylogenetic analysis, the repertoires of 18 out of 34 MS patients fell into a single cluster of related CDR3 sequences, pointing to a possible signature at the repertoire level. TCR clonal expansion was highest in HAM/TSP patients and lowest in MS patients, with MS patients falling below even healthy controls. No identical CDR3 amino acid sequences were found to be shared among expanded clones across subjects, suggesting that TCR-beta repertoires were private in all groups.

Reading from cysteine to phenylalanine, the CDR3 counts 12 amino acids. Only the CDR3 DNA stays, 36 bases, in frame from base 1. Trimming removed 11 bases from V and 1 base from J, leaving 11 bases between the germline ends. Taken from the germline V gene, the CDR1 and CDR2 loops are SNHLY and FYNNEI. Libraries from unsorted PBMCs were made from 2 million PBMCs kept in RNAlater at -80 degrees C until RNA extraction. The multiple sclerosis patients were enrolled in a US clinical protocol that evaluated disease progression with magnetic resonance imaging. Peripheral blood was subjected to Ficoll-Hypaque density gradient centrifugation to isolate PBMCs, which were then cryopreserved in liquid nitrogen. This clonotype occurred many times. This receptor's antigen is unknown. Base qualities are missing; no much larger clone stands one base away.

The chain is encoded by TRBV2 joined to TRBJ2-5; the D call could be TRBD1 or TRBD2, with each sharing 6 bases. The TCR was taken from a woman in her thirties with multiple sclerosis. Input material: PBMCs. The nucleotides are TGTGCCGGGGGGACACTCCAAGAGACCCAGTACTTC. The encoded protein is CAGGTLQETQYF.